The 23 T cell receptor beta chains below were found in one sample sequenced in a study of blood T cell repertoires in COVID-19 (dated by TCRdb to 2018 to 2021). Receptors were amplified or captured by the immunoSEQ multiplex PCR assay. The table comes from immuneACCESS by way of TCRdb, which keeps in-frame sequences with V and J called. Part of the clones is missing from these tables; in studies checked, under half for an unresolved V gene and the rest for unknown reasons. The sample profile shows over 130,000 clones; about 80% of them were found once. 1.5% to 2% of the sample lies in the top ten. The sequencing input was PBMCs or T cells enriched from blood (not recorded which). These receptors all come from a woman between 18 and 30 years old who had been exposed to COVID-19.

As to this clone: Its ends do not fully match the called genes, so a read error is possible. In nucleotides, the CDR3 is TGTGCCAGCAGCCTAATTCCGGGAGGCTCTTTCTACTTC. Its translation: CASSLIPGGSFYF. The rearrangement links TRBV6-5 to TRBJ1-2; D not resolved. CDR3 length: 13 residues. The germline V gene encodes CDR1 MNHEY and CDR2 SVGAGI.

The J gene is TRBJ1-4, the V gene TRBV5-1, with a weak D call TRBD1 (5 bases). Germline loops: CDR1 SGHRS, CDR2 YFSETQ. The ends were cut back, 0 bases at V and 4 bases at J, with 7 bases in the middle. CDR3 size: 14 residues. The CDR3 nucleotides read TGCGCCAGCAGCTTGGGACAGAATAATGAAAAACTGTTTTTT. Its translation: CASSLGQNNEKLFF.

The V gene is TRBV5-1, the J gene TRBJ1-2, with 7 bases identical to TRBD1. Trimming cost V 0 bases and J 5 bases; bases outside gene matches: 7. The CDR3 length is 15 residues. CDR1 and CDR2 from the germline V gene are SGHRS and YFSETQ. CDR3 nucleotide sequence: TGCGCCAGCAGCTTGGAAGGGGGCGCGGGGTATGGCTACACCTTC. This codes for CASSLEGGAGYGYTF. The full variable domain, completed using reference TRBV5-1 and TRBJ1-2, is KAGVTQTPRYLIKTRGQQVTLSCSPISGHRSVSWYQQTPGQGLQFLFEYFSETQRNKGNFPGRFSGRQFSNSRSEMNVSTLELGDSALYLCASSLEGGAGYGYTFGSGTRLTVV.

In this sample, this clone turned up once. The V call is TRBV29-1, the J call TRBJ2-5, with 10 bases matching TRBD2. The V and J ends lost 1 base and 4 bases, in that order; junction bases with no gene match: 9. The CDR3 runs 16 residues. The germline V gene encodes CDR1 SQVTM and CDR2 ANQGSEA. For the CDR3, the DNA is TGCAGCGTTGAAGTAATAGCGGGAGGAATGGGAGAGACCCAGTACTTC. It specifies CSVEVIAGGMGETQYF.

This clone was found a few times. The rearrangement links TRBV18 to TRBJ2-3; TRBD2 matches 7 bases. This CDR3 comprises 16 residues. From germline, CDR1 is KGHSH and CDR2 LQKENI. Unmatched junction bases numbered 12, after V lost 6 bases and J lost 3 bases. CDR3 region: CASSTRQREATDTQYF. The DNA for the CDR3 is TGTGCCAGCTCCACCCGTCAGCGGGAAGCTACAGATACGCAGTATTTT.

This clone has a single count. This chain links TRBV18 with TRBJ1-1; D gene uncertain. The CDR3 extends over 13 amino acids. V was shortened by 4 bases and J by 4 bases, with 10 bases between the two germline ends. CDR1 and CDR2 (germline): KGHSH, LQKENI. As DNA, the CDR3 is TGTGCCAGCTCACTTGGGCCGCTCACTGAAGCTTTCTTT. Protein product: CASSLGPLTEAFF. The entire variable domain, with the rest obtained from reference TRBV18 and TRBJ1-1, is as follows: NAGVMQNPRHLVRRRGQEARLRCSPMKGHSHVYWYRQLPEEGLKFMVYLQKENIIDESGMPKERFSAEFPKEGPSILRIQQVVRGDSAAYFCASSLGPLTEAFFGQGTRLTVV.

The chain links TRBV6-5 to TRBJ2-2; the D gene is possibly TRBD1 (6 bases). V gave up 0 bases and J gave up 4 bases, with 9 bases separating them. Per the germline V gene, CDR1 is MNHEY and CDR2 is SVGAGI. This CDR3 region has 15 residues. The CDR3: CASSYSRTVTGELFF. Here the CDR3 DNA reads TGTGCCAGCAGTTACTCGAGGACAGTCACCGGGGAGCTGTTTTTT.

This rearrangement joins TRBV2 to TRBJ1-4; perhaps TRBD1 as D (6 bases). Germline lookup yields CDR1 SNHLY and CDR2 FYNNEI. The CDR3 extends over 15 amino acids. V was cut by 7 bases and J by 7 bases, with 19 bases left in between. Here the CDR3 DNA reads TGTGCCAGCACTGGGGATGAAGAAGGGGGTGAAAAACTGTTTTTT. Its protein is CASTGDEEGGEKLFF.

CDR3 residues: CASSVGTSGKPDTQYF. Here the CDR3 DNA reads TGTGCCAGCAGTGTAGGGACTAGCGGGAAGCCAGATACGCAGTATTTT. This sequence joins TRBV6-2 or TRBV6-3 and TRBJ2-3; 13 positions agree with TRBD2. This CDR3 is 16 amino acids long. Looked up from germline, CDR1 is MNHEY and CDR2 is SVGEGT. V lost 5 bases to trimming and J lost 4 bases; unmatched junction nucleotides: 6.

This clone was seen a few times. CDR3 sequence: CAFSGGTTEAFF. CDR3 nucleotide sequence: TGTGCCTTCTCCGGGGGTACCACTGAAGCTTTCTTT. The chain joins TRBV30 to TRBJ1-1, with a possible D match to TRBD1 (5 bases). This CDR3 has 12 amino acids. The V gene's germline CDR1 is GTSNPN and CDR2 SVGIG (reference sequence). Deletions cut 7 bases from V and 4 bases from J, with 13 bases between. The variable domain in full, completed from reference TRBV30 and TRBJ1-1, reads SQTIHQWPATLVQPVGSPLSLECTVEGTSNPNLYWYRQAAGRGLQLLFYSVGIGQISSEVPQNLSASRPQDRQFILSSKKLLLSDSGFYLCAFSGGTTEAFFGQGTRLTVV.

The chain employs TRBV5-4 and TRBJ2-5; a weak D match, TRBD1 (5 bases). This CDR3 is built from 14 residues. V was pared by 0 bases and J by 8 bases, with 14 bases between. In germline, CDR1 is SGHNT, CDR2 YYREEE (reference sequence). CDR3 sequence reads: CASSLEQALGTQYF. In DNA form, the CDR3 reads TGTGCCAGCAGCTTGGAACAGGCCTTAGGCACCCAGTACTTC.

The chain links TRBV3-1 (or the pseudogene TRBV3-2) to TRBJ2-7, with 11 positions matching TRBD2. This CDR3 has 17 amino acids. The junction had 10 bases not matched to a gene; V was cut back by 4 bases and J by 2 bases. The germline CDR1 and CDR2 sequences are LGHDT and YNNKEL (reference sequence). The CDR3 DNA sequence: TGTGCCAGCAGCCCCGTGTTCGGGACTAGCGGACCCTACGAGCAGTACTTC. This sequence encodes CASSPVFGTSGPYEQYF.

DNA for the CDR3: TGTGCCAGCAGTCCAAGGGGTAGTAGCTTCTACGAGCAGTACTTC. Its translation: CASSPRGSSFYEQYF. The chain joins TRBV3-1 (or the pseudogene TRBV3-2) to TRBJ2-7, with D tentatively TRBD1 (5 bases). The length of the CDR3 is 15 residues. Germline values: CDR1 LGHDT, CDR2 YNNKEL (reference sequence). V was clipped by 6 bases and J by 3 bases, with 18 bases between them.

V usage is TRBV6-1 and J usage is TRBJ2-3; TRBD2 is a possible D gene (5 bases). The V gene lost 3 bases and the J gene lost 0 bases, with 13 bases spanning the gap. Per germline, CDR1 MNHNS and CDR2 SASEGT. The CDR3 covers 16 residues. The CDR3 reads CASSEPVSVSTDTQYF. Here the CDR3 DNA reads TGTGCCAGCAGTGAGCCCGTTAGCGTCAGCACAGATACGCAGTATTTT.

This clone has more than one count but fewer than ten. The J gene is TRBJ1-6, the V gene TRBV5-1; unclear D gene. The length of the CDR3 is 13 residues. Per the germline V gene, CDR1 is SGHRS and CDR2 is YFSETQ. The V and J ends lost 2 bases and 7 bases respectively, with 7 bases between them. CDR3 in amino acids: CASSLQQNSPLHF. The DNA of the CDR3 is TGCGCCAGCAGCTTACAGCAAAATTCACCCCTCCACTTT.

The chain uses TRBV11-1 and TRBJ2-1; D is uncertain. V lost 6 bases and J 3 bases, leaving 15 bases between the germline ends. This CDR3 is 15 amino acids long. Looked up from germline, CDR1 is SGHAT and CDR2 is FQDESV (reference sequence). The chain's CDR3 is CASRKVGLYYNEQFF. The CDR3 nucleotides read TGTGCCAGCAGGAAGGTTGGGCTTTACTACAATGAGCAGTTCTTC.

This clone has more than one count but fewer than ten. This chain connects TRBV7-9 to TRBJ1-4, with no clear D. V was cut by 4 bases and J by 8 bases, with 8 bases left in between. This CDR3 contains 12 residues. In germline, CDR1 is SEHNR, CDR2 FQNEAQ (reference sequence). The DNA for the CDR3 is TGTGCCAGCAGCTCTAGGAAAGAAAAACTGTTTTTT. Protein: CASSSRKEKLFF.

This chain uses TRBV6-4 with TRBJ1-2; TRBD1 matches 9 bases. Germline CDR1 MRHNA, CDR2 SNTAGT. CDR3 length: 15 residues. J lost 6 bases, V lost 0 bases, and 5 bases had no gene match. CDR3 nucleotides: TGTGCCAGCAGTGACTCAAGGACAGGGGAGCATGGCTACACCTTC. Amino acid sequence: CASSDSRTGEHGYTF.

V and J are TRBV4-2 and TRBJ1-2, with TRBD1 identical over 8 bases. Germline trimming cut 4 bases from V and 3 bases from J; bases unmatched to any gene: 7. Germline values: CDR1 LGHNA, CDR2 YNFKEQ. The CDR3 loop spans 15 amino acids. CDR3 protein: CASSRGLDRDYGYTF. Here the CDR3 DNA reads TGTGCCAGCAGCCGAGGGCTGGACAGGGACTATGGCTACACCTTC.

Written as DNA, the CDR3 is TGTGCCAGCAGCTTTCGTAGTGGAGCTGGTACGCAGTATTTT. Translated, it gives CASSFRSGAGTQYF. This chain links TRBV5-6 with TRBJ2-3, with D hard to call. Trimming stripped 2 bases from V and 8 bases from J, with 15 bases between. Germline values: CDR1 SGHDT, CDR2 YYEEEE. This CDR3 has 14 residues.

This CDR3 reads CASRDSVNTEAFF. DNA of the CDR3: TGTGCCAGCAGGGACAGCGTGAACACTGAAGCTTTCTTT. This sequence joins TRBV6-5 and TRBJ1-1; a possible D gene is TRBD1 (6 bases). The V end lost 6 bases, the J end lost 0 bases, and 8 bases lay between the germline ends. The CDR3 contains 13 residues. Germline V lookup: CDR1 MNHEY, CDR2 SVGAGI.

The rearrangement joins TRBV9 to TRBJ1-3; D not resolved. This CDR3 spans 15 amino acids. Looked up from germline, CDR1 is SGDLS and CDR2 is YYNGEE. Trimming took 2 bases from V and 0 from J, leaving 9 bases between them. The CDR3 sequence: CASSVGASSGNTIYF. In DNA form, the CDR3 reads TGTGCCAGCAGCGTGGGCGCGAGCTCTGGAAACACCATATATTTT.

This clone was counted a single time. The chain is built from TRBV15 and TRBJ2-7, with a possible D match to TRBD1 (6 bases). The CDR3 contains 13 residues. Trimming took off 3 bases at V and 5 bases at J, with 11 bases between the two ends. CDR1 and CDR2 from the germline V gene are LNHNV and YYDKDF (reference sequence). CDR3 residues: CATSSRGGHEQYF. Here the CDR3 DNA reads TGTGCCACCAGCAGCCGTGGGGGCCACGAGCAGTACTTC. Variable domain in full (rest from reference TRBV15 and TRBJ2-7): DAMVIQNPRYQVTQFGKPVTLSCSQTLNHNVMYWYQQKSSQAPKLLFHYYDKDFNNEADTPDNFQSRRPNTSFCFLDIRSPGLGDTAMYLCATSSRGGHEQYFGPGTRLTVT.